Listed here are 31 T cell receptor beta chains from one sample, sequenced in a study of technical replicates of blood from a few donors. Only in-frame clones appear in the TCRdb table, and some are missing; sequencing was by immunoSEQ multiplex PCR. There are tens of thousands of clones in the sample; roughly 92% occur only once, and approximately 0.36% lies in the top ten. The sample consisted of T cells isolated from PBMCs. All receptors derive from a human donor in good health.

This rearrangement joins TRBV6-5 to TRBJ1-1; D is unclear. This CDR3 is built from 15 residues. Trimming shortened V by 6 bases and J by 1 base, and 15 bases separated the two germline ends. The germline V gene encodes CDR1 MNHEY and CDR2 SVGAGI. The CDR3 loop reads CASSPSGKWNTEAFF. The CDR3 coding sequence is TGTGCCAGCAGCCCCTCGGGGAAGTGGAACACTGAAGCTTTCTTT.

The chain combines TRBV11-2 with TRBJ2-1, with TRBD2 as a possible D gene (6 bases). The germline V and J ends were trimmed by 3 bases and 2 bases, with 17 bases remaining between them. The V gene's germline CDR1 is SGHAT and CDR2 FQNNGV. This CDR3 is 17 amino acids long. The CDR3 here is CASSFGSGQSTYNEQFF. The CDR3 DNA is TGTGCCAGCAGCTTCGGTAGCGGACAATCAACCTACAATGAGCAGTTCTTC.

V and J are TRBV4-3 and TRBJ2-1; TRBD2 matches 7 bases. V lost 0 bases to trimming and J lost 6 bases; unmatched junction nucleotides: 8. This CDR3 contains 16 residues. Germline V gene lookup returns CDR1 LGHNA and CDR2 YSLEER. In DNA form, the CDR3 reads TGCGCCAGCAGCCAAGATCTCGGACTAGTAACCAATGAGCAGTTCTTC. Protein sequence: CASSQDLGLVTNEQFF.

This chain uses TRBV6-6 with TRBJ2-1, with 7 positions matching TRBD2. The J segment lost 5 bases and the V segment lost 6 bases, leaving 7 bases of the junction unmatched. Germline values: CDR1 MNHNY, CDR2 SVGAGI (reference sequence). CDR3 length: 14 residues. CDR3 in amino acids: CASRQAGRHNEQFF. As DNA, the CDR3 is TGTGCCAGCAGACAAGCGGGAAGACACAATGAGCAGTTCTTC.

The chain recombines TRBV11-2 with TRBJ2-3; a possible D gene is TRBD2 (6 bases). Germline V gene lookup returns CDR1 SGHAT and CDR2 FQNNGV. There are 16 residues in the CDR3. V was pared by 0 bases and J by 3 bases, with 13 bases between. DNA of the CDR3: TGTGCCAGCAGCTTAGATCTCATCGGGAGTACAGATACGCAGTATTTT. Translating gives CASSLDLIGSTDTQYF.

The CDR3 sequence is CASSEEGIRNTEAFF. DNA for the CDR3: TGTGCCAGCAGTGAGGAGGGGATAAGGAACACTGAAGCTTTCTTT. This chain uses TRBV6-1 with TRBJ1-1; maybe TRBD1 (5 bases). This CDR3 has 15 amino acids. V lost 3 bases to trimming and J lost 1 base, with 12 bases between them. The germline V gene encodes CDR1 MNHNS and CDR2 SASEGT.

V and J are TRBV5-1 and TRBJ2-5; perhaps TRBD2 as D (5 bases). The CDR3 contains 15 residues. V shed 3 bases and J shed 4 bases, with 16 bases lying between them. Germline V gene lookup returns CDR1 SGHRS and CDR2 YFSETQ. The CDR3 loop is CASSSDQRAVETQYF. The DNA of the CDR3 is TGCGCCAGCAGCTCGGACCAGAGGGCTGTAGAGACCCAGTACTTC.

V and J are TRBV5-4 and TRBJ2-1; TRBD1 matches 7 bases. J gave up 0 bases and V 1 base, and 1 base lay outside the gene matches. CDR1 is SGHNT, CDR2 YYREEE, per germline (reference sequence). This CDR3 has 15 amino acids. CDR3: CASSLRQGSYNEQFF. In DNA, the CDR3 is TGTGCCAGCAGCTTGCGACAGGGCTCCTACAATGAGCAGTTCTTC. Using reference TRBV5-4 and TRBJ2-1 for the parts outside the CDR3, the full variable domain is ETGVTQSPTHLIKTRGQQVTLRCSSQSGHNTVSWYQQALGQGPQFIFQYYREEENGRGNFPPRFSGLQFPNYSSELNVNALELDDSALYLCASSLRQGSYNEQFFGPGTRLTVL.

V is TRBV6-1 and J is TRBJ1-5; D may be TRBD1 (6 bases). Germline CDR1 reads MNHNS; CDR2 reads SASEGT. The CDR3 covers 14 residues. Between the trimmed V and J ends, which lost 4 bases and 3 bases, there was a span of 10 bases. The CDR3 DNA reads as TGTGCCAGCAGTGCAGGACAGCCCAATCAGCCCCAGCATTTT. Translation gives CASSAGQPNQPQHF.

The V gene is TRBV13, the J gene TRBJ2-1; D not certain. V shed 0 bases and J shed 5 bases, with 8 bases lying between them. Germline lookup yields CDR1 PRHDT and CDR2 FYEKMQ (reference sequence). The CDR3 is 14 residues long. The CDR3 spells CASSLGRSNNEQFF. CDR3 bases: TGTGCCAGCAGCTTAGGGAGGAGTAACAATGAGCAGTTCTTC.

This chain joins TRBV28 and TRBJ2-7; a weak D match, TRBD1 (6 bases). This CDR3 comprises 15 residues. Between the trimmed V and J ends, which lost 7 bases and 3 bases, there was a span of 19 bases. Per the germline V gene, CDR1 is MDHEN and CDR2 is SYDVKM. CDR3 sequence (DNA): TGTGCCAGCATACCAGGACCCGAGGGGGTCTACGAGCAGTACTTC. Translating it yields CASIPGPEGVYEQYF.

The chain combines TRBV6-5 with TRBJ2-3; possible D gene TRBD1, 6 bases. CDR1 and CDR2 from the germline V gene are MNHEY and SVGAGI. This CDR3 has 15 residues. Deletions cut 6 bases from V and 5 bases from J, with 18 bases between. The chain's CDR3 is CASSWTVMGGDTQYF. DNA for the CDR3: TGTGCCAGCAGCTGGACAGTCATGGGTGGAGATACGCAGTATTTT.

The rearrangement uses TRBV19 and TRBJ1-5, with TRBD1 identical over 8 bases. Germline loops: CDR1 LNHDA, CDR2 SQIVND (reference sequence). There are 14 residues in the CDR3. J was trimmed by 9 bases and V by 2 bases; bases with no gene match: 6. CDR3 region: CASSITTGGSPQHF. The DNA for the CDR3 is TGTGCCAGTAGTATAACAACAGGGGGTTCGCCCCAGCATTTT.

The rearrangement links TRBV28 to TRBJ2-7; 13 nucleotides align to TRBD2. The CDR3 loop spans 15 amino acids. The V segment lost 7 bases and the J segment 2 bases; nucleotides outside the gene matches: 5. The germline CDR1 and CDR2 sequences are MDHEN and SYDVKM. The CDR3 spells CASTKGLAGPYEQYF. For the CDR3, the DNA is TGTGCCAGCACTAAGGGACTAGCGGGACCCTACGAGCAGTACTTC.

The CDR3 DNA follows: TGTGCCAGCAGTTTAGGGCCCCGAGTGCTCACAGATACGCAGTATTTT. This translates into CASSLGPRVLTDTQYF. The rearrangement links TRBV28 to TRBJ2-3; no firm D call. Germline V CDR1 and CDR2: MDHEN, SYDVKM. This CDR3 contains 16 residues. The V end lost 2 bases, the J end lost 2 bases, and 14 bases lay between the germline ends.

The chain links TRBV21-1 to TRBJ2-3; the D call TRBD1 from the table was never checked on the DNA. TRBV21-1 is an annotated pseudogene. This CDR3 has 18 amino acids. CDR3 sequence: CASSKRGGQGALSDTQYF. The CDR3 DNA reads as TGTGCCAGCAGCAAAAGGGGCGGACAGGGGGCGCTCTCGGATACGCAGTATTTT.

The chain joins TRBV25-1 to TRBJ2-7; D is uncertain. V was cut by 2 bases and J by 4 bases, with 6 bases left in between. The germline gives CDR1 MGHDK, CDR2 SYGVNS. CDR3 length equals 12 residues. DNA for the CDR3: TGTGCCAGCAGTGAAACTTCTTACGAGCAGTACTTC. It translates to CASSETSYEQYF.

The chain couples TRBV4-1 to TRBJ1-2; 10 nucleotides line up with TRBD1. This CDR3 is built from 18 residues. CDR1 MGHRA and CDR2 YSYEKL come from the germline V gene. With 4 bases clipped from V and 5 bases from J, the junction kept 16 bases outside the gene matches. CDR3 nucleotide sequence: TGCGCCAGCAGCCCCCGGGACAGGGGTGAAATATGGGGATATGGCTACACCTTC. Its protein product is CASSPRDRGEIWGYGYTF.

The chain combines TRBV7-2 with TRBJ2-2; perhaps TRBD2 as D (7 bases). V was cut by 1 base and J by 6 bases, with 12 bases left in between. This CDR3 has 15 residues. Germline values: CDR1 SGHTA, CDR2 FQGNSA. The CDR3, as DNA: TGTGCCAGCAGCTTAGTGGCGGGGGCCCCCGGGGAGCTGTTTTTT. This codes for CASSLVAGAPGELFF.

In its sample, this clone was seen once. This rearrangement joins TRBV30 to TRBJ1-5; D is perhaps TRBD1 (6 bases). With 1 base removed from V and 9 bases from J, the gap between germline ends came to 16 bases. This CDR3 comprises 14 residues. CDR1 is GTSNPN and CDR2 is SVGIG in the germline V gene (reference sequence). The CDR3 region has the DNA TGTGCCTGGAGTGGAGTTACAGGGTCGGGGCCCCAGCATTTT. This codes for CAWSGVTGSGPQHF.

V gene TRBV7-2 combines with J gene TRBJ2-3, with 8 bases that match TRBD1. Trimming took 5 bases from V and 5 from J; bases not matched to a gene: 15. CDR3 length: 17 residues. Looked up from germline, CDR1 is SGHTA and CDR2 is FQGNSA. The CDR3 is CASSPPDRGSRVDTQYF. DNA of the CDR3: TGTGCCAGCAGCCCGCCCGACAGGGGCAGTAGAGTAGATACGCAGTATTTT.

J is TRBJ2-7 and V is TRBV6-4; no firm D call. CDR1 and CDR2 (germline): MRHNA, SNTAGT. V was trimmed by 2 bases and J by 2 bases, leaving 10 bases between them. The CDR3 runs 14 residues. CDR3 loop: CASSDQASPYEQYF. CDR3 coding DNA: TGTGCCAGCAGTGACCAGGCTTCCCCCTACGAGCAGTACTTC.

J is TRBJ2-6 and V is TRBV6-5; tentative D call: TRBD2 (6 bases). The CDR3 spans 15 residues. CDR1 is MNHEY, CDR2 SVGAGI, per germline. The V end lost 4 bases, the J end lost 0 bases, and 7 bases lay between the germline ends. In DNA, the CDR3 is TGTGCCAGCAGTTGGCGGGGCTCTGGGGCCAACGTCCTGACTTTC. Translated, it gives CASSWRGSGANVLTF.

The chain is built from TRBV7-9 and TRBJ1-2; TRBD1 matches 7 bases. This CDR3 contains 16 residues. The V and J ends lost 7 bases and 8 bases, in that order; junction bases with no gene match: 19. Germline CDR1 SEHNR, CDR2 FQNEAQ (reference sequence). The CDR3 sequence is CASIRPSPETGLGYTF. CDR3 in DNA: TGTGCCAGCATCCGACCGTCCCCCGAGACAGGGTTAGGCTACACCTTC.

The V gene is TRBV5-1, the J gene TRBJ1-3; D unresolved. Trimming left V 0 bases short and J 7 bases short, with 11 bases between. Germline loops: CDR1 SGHRS, CDR2 YFSETQ. The CDR3 totals 14 residues. CDR3 in DNA: TGCGCCAGCAGCTTGGATTCGATGCGGAACACCATATATTTT. Its translation: CASSLDSMRNTIYF.

The V call is TRBV28, the J call TRBJ2-2; perhaps TRBD2 as D (6 bases). V was pared by 2 bases and J by 7 bases, with 14 bases between. Germline loops: CDR1 MDHEN, CDR2 SYDVKM. The CDR3 runs to 15 residues. This CDR3 reads CASSLGASASGELFF. Written as DNA, the CDR3 is TGTGCCAGCAGTTTAGGGGCTAGCGCTAGCGGGGAGCTGTTTTTT.

This clone was seen a single time. For the CDR3, the DNA is TGTGCCAGCGCCCCTAGCGGGATAGGTTCCTACGAGCAGTACTTC. It codes for CASAPSGIGSYEQYF. This sequence joins TRBV9 and TRBJ2-7; 9 nucleotides agree with TRBD2. The CDR3 loop spans 15 amino acids. CDR1 and CDR2 (germline): SGDLS, YYNGEE. V shed 7 bases and J 1 base; nucleotides not matched to a gene: 9.

The chain couples TRBV5-6 to TRBJ1-5; D is perhaps TRBD1 (5 bases). With 2 bases removed from V and 11 bases from J, the gap between germline ends came to 14 bases. The CDR3 has 13 amino acids. Germline CDR1 reads SGHDT; CDR2 reads YYEEEE. The CDR3, as DNA: TGTGCCAGCAGCTTTGGGGGGGACTTGGCCCAGCATTTT. This encodes CASSFGGDLAQHF.

The V gene is TRBV5-1, the J gene TRBJ2-1; D not certain. V was cut by 0 bases and J by 5 bases, with 6 bases left in between. Germline CDR1 reads SGHRS; CDR2 reads YFSETQ. This CDR3 is built from 13 residues. In nucleotides, the CDR3 is TGCGCCAGCAGCTTGGATCCAGACAATGAGCAGTTCTTC. Translated, it gives CASSLDPDNEQFF.

This chain links TRBV7-2 with TRBJ2-7, with 9 bases fitting TRBD1. This CDR3 spans 14 amino acids. Trimming cost V 4 bases and J 6 bases; bases outside gene matches: 7. Germline V lookup: CDR1 SGHTA, CDR2 FQGNSA. CDR3 sequence: CASSSGTGPLEQYF. The CDR3 DNA sequence: TGTGCCAGCAGCTCCGGGACAGGGCCCCTCGAGCAGTACTTC. Complete variable domain (other parts from reference TRBV7-2 and TRBJ2-7): GAGVSQSPSNKVTEKGKDVELRCDPISGHTALYWYRQSLGQGLEFLIYFQGNSAPDKSGLPSDRFSAERTGGSVSTLTIQRTQQEDSAVYLCASSSGTGPLEQYFGPGTRLTVT.

The chain is built from TRBV7-2 and TRBJ1-2, with TRBD1 as a possible D gene (5 bases). Trimming pared 1 base from V and 2 bases from J, leaving 8 bases between. Germline CDR1 reads SGHTA; CDR2 reads FQGNSA. The CDR3 loop spans 14 amino acids. CDR3 sequence (DNA): TGTGCCAGCAGCTTAGAAGCAGGGAACTATGGCTACACCTTC. It is translated as CASSLEAGNYGYTF.